The sequence of this T cell receptor (beta chain) was determined in a study of control samples from healthy donors and cancer patients. This table comes from immunoSEQ multiplex PCR, and its TCRdb copy is limited to in-frame clones, with some not included. This sample has under 200,000 clones; nearly 96% occur once, and the top ten carry approximately 0.93%. The sample was blood. The TCR was taken from a woman aged 25 to 45 in good health.

For the CDR3, the DNA is TGTGCCAGCAGCCAAGATTCCGGGAGAGTTGAGACCCAGTACTTC. Protein: CASSQDSGRVETQYF. The genes are TRBV3-1 (or the pseudogene TRBV3-2) and TRBJ2-5; perhaps TRBD2 as D (6 bases). V was trimmed by 0 bases and J by 5 bases, leaving 13 bases between them. The CDR3 runs to 15 residues. The germline V gene has CDR1 LGHDT and CDR2 YNNKEL (reference sequence).